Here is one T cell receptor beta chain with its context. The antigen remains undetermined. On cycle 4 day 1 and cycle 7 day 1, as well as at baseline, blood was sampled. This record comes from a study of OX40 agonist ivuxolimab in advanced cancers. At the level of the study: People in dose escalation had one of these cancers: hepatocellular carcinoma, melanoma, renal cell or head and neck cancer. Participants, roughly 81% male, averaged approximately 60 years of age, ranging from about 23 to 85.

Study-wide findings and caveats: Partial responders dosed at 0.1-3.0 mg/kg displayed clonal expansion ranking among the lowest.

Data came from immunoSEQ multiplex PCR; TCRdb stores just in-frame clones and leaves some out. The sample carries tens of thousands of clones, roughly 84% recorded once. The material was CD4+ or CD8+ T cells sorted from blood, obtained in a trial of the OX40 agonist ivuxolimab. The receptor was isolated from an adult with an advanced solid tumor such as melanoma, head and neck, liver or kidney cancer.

CDR3 amino acids: CASSSVGNGYTF. The CDR3 DNA sequence: TGTGCCAGCAGTTCAGTAGGGAATGGCTACACCTTC. The V and J genes are TRBV6-5 and TRBJ1-2; D ambiguous. The V end was cut by 4 bases, the J end by 6 bases, with 9 bases between. Germline CDR1 reads MNHEY; CDR2 reads SVGAGI. CDR3 length: 12 amino acids.